This T cell receptor (delta chain) was sequenced during a study of γδ T cells in repeated Plasmodium falciparum infection. TCRdb fed the multiplex PCR reads into CATT to redo clone calling. In the table there are around 82,000 delta-chain clones, over 1.1% of which are singletons. Bulk repertoires came from Vgamma9/Vdelta2+ or Vdelta2-negative gammadelta T cells flow-sorted from PBMC. Overall study findings and caveats: In Vdelta2-negative, largely Vdelta1+, gammadelta repertoires, repeated controlled infections appeared to drive clonal selection waves. Vgamma9/Vdelta2+ T cells showed a stable polyclonal repertoire with shared TCRgamma sequences.

This clone showed up many times. Its antigen is unidentified. CDR1 is TSWWSYY and CDR2 is QGS in the germline V gene. The CDR3 is 20 amino acids. The trim removed 3 bases at V and 3 bases at J, leaving 22 bases unmatched. This receptor was obtained from a pool of human donors (malaria-infected and uninfected, not separated). This chain joins TRDV1 and TRDJ1; TRDD3 aligns across 7 bases. Sample: gamma-delta T cells from blood. Here the CDR3 reads CALGERSNCYWGPLPDKLIF. The CDR3 DNA follows: TGTGCTCTTGGGGAGCGTTCTAATTGTTACTGGGGACCTCTGCCCGATAAACTCATCTTT.